This T cell receptor beta chain was retrieved from a study of Graves' ophthalmopathy and Graves' hyperthyroidism. Study conclusions and caveats: A 13-signature model separated ophthalmopathy from stable hyperthyroidism, reaching about 90% sensitivity and less than 83% specificity cross-validated.

Transcripts of RNA were the source for amplifying TCR beta CDR3 regions. Following a first-round RT-PCR that used HTBI primers, a second-round multiplex PCR was carried out. TCRdb reanalysed the multiplex PCR reads using MiXCR and keeps one entry per CDR3 protein. The sample lists fewer than 600,000 distinct CDR3 sequences; roughly 14% were seen once. This clonotype appeared many times. Antigen unknown. As diagnostic evidence, clinical symptoms, serum thyroxine, TRAb, thyroid ultrasound and orbital computed tomography were relied upon. The PBMCs originated from around 10 ml of fresh peripheral blood. Trimming took off 5 bases at V and 4 bases at J, with 8 bases between the two ends. The CDR3 extends over 12 amino acids.

The source material was blood. This TCR came from a woman in her 30s with Graves' ophthalmopathy. The chain couples TRBV12-3 or TRBV12-4 to TRBJ2-5; D is ambiguous. The CDR3 spells CASSPHLETQYF. The CDR3 DNA follows: TGTGCCAGCAGTCCGCACCTAGAGACCCAGTACTTC.